These T cell receptor beta chains were read from a single sample in a study of OX40 agonist ivuxolimab in advanced cancers. Data came from immunoSEQ multiplex PCR; TCRdb stores just in-frame clones and leaves some out. Of tens of thousands of clones in the sample, about 91% were seen once. Sequenced material: CD4+ or CD8+ T cells sorted from blood, taken in a trial of the OX40 agonist ivuxolimab. The receptor set was obtained from an adult with an advanced solid tumor such as melanoma, head and neck, liver or kidney cancer. The CDR3 runs from the conserved cysteine through the conserved F or W. The D gene is left open where the match is weak. Clone size is stated in some rows and not others, as once, few, many or a class when expanded.

CDR3: CASSPQVAGGLNEQFF
DNA: TGTGCCAGCAGCCCCCAGGTAGCGGGGGGATTAAATGAGCAGTTCTTC
V: TRBV11-2
J: TRBJ2-1
D: TRBD2
size: NA

CDR3: CASSLEGTNEQFF
DNA: TGTGCCAGCAGCTTAGAGGGGACCAATGAGCAGTTCTTC
V: TRBV11-3
J: TRBJ2-1
D: NA
size: NA

CDR3: CASSPFRDRSASYNSPLHF
DNA: TGTGCCAGCAGCCCCTTCAGGGACAGATCGGCCTCCTATAATTCACCCCTCCACTTT
V: TRBV7-3
J: TRBJ1-6
D: TRBD1
size: NA

CDR3: CASSLDWVKTQYF
DNA: TGCGCCAGCAGCTTGGATTGGGTTAAGACCCAGTACTTC
V: TRBV5-1
J: TRBJ2-5
D: NA
size: NA

CDR3: CASSEDRAISGANVLTF
DNA: TGTGCCAGCAGTGAAGACAGGGCGATCTCTGGGGCCAACGTCCTGACTTTC
V: TRBV6-1
J: TRBJ2-6
D: NA
size: NA

CDR3: CASSLEGSTEAFF
DNA: TGTGCCAGCAGCTTGGAAGGGAGCACTGAAGCTTTCTTT
V: TRBV5-4
J: TRBJ1-1
D: NA
size: NA

CDR3: CASSLQGARGTEAFF
DNA: TGTGCCAGCAGCTTACAGGGGGCTAGGGGCACTGAAGCTTTCTTT
V: TRBV5-5
J: TRBJ1-1
D: TRBD1
size: NA

CDR3: CASSPPLQETQYF
DNA: TGTGCCAGCTCACCTCCCTTACAAGAGACCCAGTACTTC
V: TRBV18
J: TRBJ2-5
D: NA
size: NA

CDR3: CASSDSLGETQYF
DNA: TGTGCCAGCAGTGACTCGCTAGGGGAGACCCAGTACTTC
V: TRBV6-4
J: TRBJ2-5
D: NA
size: NA

CDR3: CAWRKTGGIGYTF
DNA: TGTGCCTGGAGGAAGACAGGGGGAATAGGCTACACCTTC
V: TRBV30
J: TRBJ1-2
D: TRBD1
size: NA

CDR3: CASSSGTTYEQYF
DNA: TGTGCCAGCAGCTCCGGGACAACCTACGAGCAGTACTTC
V: TRBV7-3
J: TRBJ2-7
D: NA
size: NA

CDR3: CASAYPGTDNEQFF
DNA: TGTGCTAGTGCCTACCCGGGCACTGACAATGAGCAGTTCTTC
V: TRBV12-5
J: TRBJ2-1
D: NA
size: NA

CDR3: CASSFPDSEQYF
DNA: TGCGCCAGCAGCTTCCCCGACAGCGAGCAGTACTTC
V: TRBV5-1
J: TRBJ2-7
D: NA
size: few

CDR3: CASSPGWAGNTIYF
DNA: TGTGCCAGCAGCCCGGGGTGGGCGGGAAACACCATATATTTT
V: TRBV5-4
J: TRBJ1-3
D: NA
size: NA

CDR3: CASSVPKGVAVTNTEAFF
DNA: TGTGCCAGCAGTGTGCCAAAGGGGGTGGCGGTCACGAACACTGAAGCTTTCTTT
V: TRBV6-1
J: TRBJ1-1
D: NA
size: NA

CDR3: CASSLTGAGNTIYF
DNA: TGTGCCAGCAGCCTAACAGGGGCTGGAAACACCATATATTTT
V: TRBV7-9
J: TRBJ1-3
D: TRBD1
size: NA

CDR3: CASSQIQINEKLFF
DNA: TGCGCCAGCAGCCAAATACAGATTAATGAAAAACTGTTTTTT
V: TRBV4-1
J: TRBJ1-4
D: NA
size: NA

CDR3: CSAGDRNEQFF
DNA: TGCAGTGCTGGGGACCGTAATGAGCAGTTCTTC
V: TRBV20-1
J: TRBJ2-1
D: NA
size: NA

CDR3: CASSKQDATEAFF
DNA: TGTGCCAGCAGCAAACAGGACGCTACTGAAGCTTTCTTT
V: TRBV7-9
J: TRBJ1-1
D: NA
size: NA

CDR3: CASSFPQGGTKNIQYF
DNA: TGTGCCAGCAGTTTCCCGCAGGGGGGGACCAAAAACATTCAGTACTTC
V: TRBV11-2
J: TRBJ2-4
D: NA
size: NA

CDR3: CASSSQTSGGDAGELFF
DNA: TGTGCCAGCAGTTCACAGACTAGCGGGGGAGACGCCGGGGAGCTGTTTTTT
V: TRBV11-3
J: TRBJ2-2
D: TRBD2
size: NA

CDR3: CASSPGPGGYGYTF
DNA: TGTGCCAGCAGCCCGGGCCCGGGGGGCTATGGCTACACCTTC
V: TRBV5-6
J: TRBJ1-2
D: NA
size: NA

CDR3: CASGEGARDYEQYF
DNA: TGTGCCAGCGGCGAGGGGGCGCGGGACTACGAGCAGTACTTC
V: TRBV18
J: TRBJ2-7
D: NA
size: NA

CDR3: CASSILGTAGNNEQFF
DNA: TGTGCCAGTAGTATCCTCGGGACAGCGGGGAACAATGAGCAGTTCTTC
V: TRBV19
J: TRBJ2-1
D: NA
size: NA

CDR3: CASSLVAGGTGNIQYF
DNA: TGTGCCAGCAGCTTAGTTGCCGGGGGCACGGGAAACATTCAGTACTTC
V: TRBV11-2
J: TRBJ2-4
D: NA
size: NA

CDR3: CARSLDQGQLKTYEQYF
DNA: TGTGCCAGAAGCTTGGACCAGGGACAGCTTAAAACCTACGAGCAGTACTTC
V: TRBV5-3
J: TRBJ2-7
D: TRBD1
size: few

CDR3: CASSYMGGATDTQYF
DNA: TGTGCCAGCAGCTACATGGGGGGCGCGACAGATACGCAGTATTTT
V: TRBV7-8
J: TRBJ2-3
D: NA
size: NA

CDR3: CASSQDRGRGMNTEAFF
DNA: TGCGCCAGCAGCCAAGATCGGGGGAGGGGGATGAACACTGAAGCTTTCTTT
V: TRBV4-1
J: TRBJ1-1
D: NA
size: NA

CDR3: CASSGLAGGTTDTQYF
DNA: TGCGCCAGCAGCGGTCTAGCGGGTGGTACCACAGATACGCAGTATTTT
V: TRBV5-1
J: TRBJ2-3
D: TRBD2
size: NA

CDR3: CASSSSGTNTGELFF
DNA: TGTGCCAGCAGCTCCTCCGGGACAAACACCGGGGAGCTGTTTTTT
V: TRBV5-4
J: TRBJ2-2
D: NA
size: NA

CDR3: CASRPAGGLDTQYF
DNA: TGTGCCAGCCGTCCAGCGGGGGGGCTAGATACGCAGTATTTT
V: TRBV6-6
J: TRBJ2-3
D: TRBD2
size: NA

CDR3: CASSRAGGRDEQFF
DNA: TGCGCCAGCAGTAGGGCGGGGGGGCGCGATGAGCAGTTCTTC
V: TRBV5-1
J: TRBJ2-1
D: TRBD2
size: NA

CDR3: CASSGVDETQYF
DNA: TGCGCCAGCAGCGGGGTGGACGAGACCCAGTACTTC
V: TRBV5-1
J: TRBJ2-5
D: NA
size: NA

CDR3: CASSEVGAGGLSEQYF
DNA: TGTGCCAGCAGTGAAGTTGGGGCAGGGGGTCTGTCCGAGCAGTACTTC
V: TRBV6-1
J: TRBJ2-7
D: TRBD1
size: NA

CDR3: CASSGDGLLADTEAFF
DNA: TGTGCCAGCAGTGGGGACGGCTTGCTTGCGGACACTGAAGCTTTCTTT
V: TRBV2
J: TRBJ1-1
D: NA
size: NA

CDR3: CASSQVLVPTYEKLFF
DNA: TGTGCCAGCAGCCAAGTCCTGGTGCCCACTTATGAAAAACTGTTTTTT
V: TRBV4-2
J: TRBJ1-4
D: NA
size: NA

CDR3: CANKQGALYGYTF
DNA: TGTGCCAACAAACAGGGGGCCCTCTATGGCTACACCTTC
V: TRBV6-1
J: TRBJ1-2
D: TRBD1
size: NA

CDR3: CASSISLGQGASDTQYF
DNA: TGTGCCAGTAGTATCTCCTTGGGACAGGGGGCCTCAGATACGCAGTATTTT
V: TRBV19
J: TRBJ2-3
D: TRBD1
size: NA

CDR3: CASRDTQSHGYTF
DNA: TGCGCCAGCAGGGACACCCAAAGCCATGGCTACACCTTC
V: TRBV10-2
J: TRBJ1-2
D: NA
size: NA

CDR3: CSAFSGEGSYNEQFF
DNA: TGCAGCGCTTTTAGCGGGGAAGGCTCCTACAATGAGCAGTTCTTC
V: TRBV29-1
J: TRBJ2-1
D: TRBD2
size: NA

CDR3: CASSPGTSGGNTDTQYF
DNA: TGTGCCAGCAGTCCTGGGACTAGCGGGGGGAACACAGATACGCAGTATTTT
V: TRBV6-4
J: TRBJ2-3
D: TRBD2
size: NA

CDR3: CASSDPQSPLHF
DNA: TGTGCCAGCAGCGACCCCCAATCACCCCTCCACTTT
V: TRBV6-1
J: TRBJ1-6
D: NA
size: once

CDR3: CASSFLPGLYGQYF
DNA: TGCGCCAGCAGTTTCCTGCCGGGGCTCTACGGGCAGTACTTC
V: TRBV5-1
J: TRBJ2-7
D: NA
size: NA

CDR3: CASSIILIATYEQFF
DNA: TGTGCCAGTAGTATCATTCTCATCGCAACGTATGAGCAGTTCTTC
V: TRBV19
J: TRBJ2-1
D: NA
size: NA

CDR3: CASSPLTGTATGELFF
DNA: TGTGCCAGCAGCCCTCTAACCGGGACAGCTACCGGGGAGCTGTTTTTT
V: TRBV11-3
J: TRBJ2-2
D: TRBD1
size: once

CDR3: CASGKDSYYNEQFF
DNA: TGTGCCAGCGGCAAGGACAGTTACTACAATGAGCAGTTCTTC
V: TRBV5-5
J: TRBJ2-1
D: NA
size: NA

CDR3: CASSQVAGGTYEQYF
DNA: TGTGCCAGCAGTCAGGTAGCGGGGGGCACCTACGAGCAGTACTTC
V: TRBV28
J: TRBJ2-7
D: TRBD2
size: NA

CDR3: CASSRDPGADSPLHF
DNA: TGCGCCAGCAGTCGTGATCCGGGGGCAGATTCACCCCTCCACTTT
V: TRBV5-1
J: TRBJ1-6
D: NA
size: NA

CDR3: CASSLTSGVRETQYF
DNA: TGTGCCAGCAGTTTGACTAGCGGGGTGAGGGAGACCCAGTACTTC
V: TRBV28
J: TRBJ2-5
D: TRBD2
size: NA

CDR3: CASSLGQGAVTEAFF
DNA: TGCGCCAGCAGCTTGGGACAGGGGGCTGTAACTGAAGCTTTCTTT
V: TRBV5-1
J: TRBJ1-1
D: TRBD1
size: NA

CDR3: CASSSLYEQYF
DNA: TGTGCCAGCAGCTCGCTCTACGAGCAGTACTTC
V: TRBV7-9
J: TRBJ2-7
D: NA
size: NA

CDR3: CASSVVSNGYTF
DNA: TGTGCCAGCAGTGTCGTATCGAATGGCTACACCTTC
V: TRBV2
J: TRBJ1-2
D: NA
size: NA

CDR3: CASTTRGGANTGELFF
DNA: TGTGCCAGCACCACAAGAGGGGGCGCAAACACCGGGGAGCTGTTTTTT
V: TRBV7-9
J: TRBJ2-2
D: TRBD1
size: NA

CDR3: CASSLDPQSGVYGYTF
DNA: TGTGCCAGCAGCTTAGACCCCCAGTCGGGGGTCTATGGCTACACCTTC
V: TRBV11-2
J: TRBJ1-2
D: NA
size: NA

CDR3: CASSPGTGGPRGETQYF
DNA: TGTGCCAGCAGCCCCGGGACAGGGGGCCCGAGGGGAGAGACCCAGTACTTC
V: TRBV7-3
J: TRBJ2-5
D: TRBD1
size: NA

CDR3: CASSSQGADQPQHF
DNA: TGTGCCAGCAGCTCACAGGGGGCCGATCAGCCCCAGCATTTT
V: TRBV9
J: TRBJ1-5
D: TRBD1
size: NA

CDR3: CASSLSLGETQYF
DNA: TGTGCCAGCAGCTTATCCCTAGGAGAGACCCAGTACTTC
V: TRBV7-3
J: TRBJ2-5
D: NA
size: NA

CDR3: CASSVVGSGTGSSTGELFF
DNA: TGTGCCAGCAGCGTAGTCGGGTCCGGGACAGGGAGTAGCACCGGGGAGCTGTTTTTT
V: TRBV9
J: TRBJ2-2
D: TRBD1
size: few

CDR3: CASRRAADTQYF
DNA: TGTGCCAGCAGAAGGGCGGCAGATACGCAGTATTTT
V: TRBV27
J: TRBJ2-3
D: NA
size: NA